This T cell receptor beta chain was observed in a study of blood T cell dynamics during melanoma immunotherapy. Time point in this sample: pre-treatment baseline. Method: immunoSEQ multiplex PCR; TCRdb's copy keeps in-frame clones and lacks some. The sample includes fewer than 18,000 clones, more than 75% seen only once; the top ten take roughly 5%. Trimming took 3 bases from V and 5 from J, leaving 16 bases between them. Germline V CDR1 and CDR2: SGHRS, YFSETQ. This CDR3 has 15 amino acids. Sample: blood, taken from a patient treated with checkpoint blockade. The source is a human donor with melanoma. The V and J genes are TRBV5-1 and TRBJ2-3, with D perhaps TRBD1 or TRBD2 (6 bases each). The CDR3 region is CASSWGPAGRDTQYF. DNA for the CDR3: TGCGCCAGCAGCTGGGGGCCGGCGGGGAGAGATACGCAGTATTTT.